This T cell receptor beta chain comes out of a study of technical replicates of blood from several donors. The CDR3 totals 13 residues. Germline V lookup: CDR1 SEHNR, CDR2 FQNEAQ (reference sequence). Deletions cut 1 base from V and 4 bases from J, with 8 bases between. The table came from immunoSEQ multiplex PCR; TCRdb's copy has only in-frame clones and leaves some out. The sample yields just under 45,000 clones, about 96% seen once. The chain joins TRBV7-9 to TRBJ2-7, with a tentative D call TRBD1 (5 bases). The receptor's source is a human donor in good health. Sequenced input: T cells isolated from PBMCs. CDR3 amino acids: CASSLGGVYEQYF. The CDR3 DNA sequence: TGTGCCAGCAGCTTAGGGGGCGTGTACGAGCAGTACTTC.